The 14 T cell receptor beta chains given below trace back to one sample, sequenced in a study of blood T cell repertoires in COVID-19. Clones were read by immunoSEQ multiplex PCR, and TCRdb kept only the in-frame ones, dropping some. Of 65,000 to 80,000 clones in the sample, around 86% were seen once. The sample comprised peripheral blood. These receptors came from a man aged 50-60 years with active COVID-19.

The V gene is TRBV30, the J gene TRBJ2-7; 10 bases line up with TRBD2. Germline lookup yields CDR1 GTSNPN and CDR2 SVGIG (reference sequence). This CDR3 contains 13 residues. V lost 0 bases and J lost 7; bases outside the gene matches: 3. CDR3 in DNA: TGTGCCTGGAGTGTACAGGGACTAGCGGAGCAGTACTTC. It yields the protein CAWSVQGLAEQYF.

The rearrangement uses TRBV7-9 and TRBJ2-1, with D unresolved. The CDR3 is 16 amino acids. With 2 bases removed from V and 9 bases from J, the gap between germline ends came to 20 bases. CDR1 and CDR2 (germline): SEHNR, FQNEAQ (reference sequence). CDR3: CASSLTVLSRSGEQFF. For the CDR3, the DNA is TGTGCCAGCAGCTTAACAGTTCTTAGTAGATCCGGTGAGCAGTTCTTC. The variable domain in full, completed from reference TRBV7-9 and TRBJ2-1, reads DTGVSQNPRHKITKRGQNVTFRCDPISEHNRLYWYRQTLGQGPEFLTYFQNEAQLEKSRLLSDRFSAERPKGSFSTLEIQRTEQGDSAMYLCASSLTVLSRSGEQFFGPGTRLTVL.

CDR3 coding DNA: TGCGCCAGCAGCTTGGGACAGGGCAGGGGGGAGCAGTACTTC. Its protein is CASSLGQGRGEQYF. This chain joins TRBV5-1 and TRBJ2-7, with TRBD1 identical over 7 bases. After removal of 0 bases from V and 7 bases from J, the junction contained 7 bases not matched to a gene. The germline gives CDR1 SGHRS, CDR2 YFSETQ. The CDR3 has 14 amino acids. Complete variable domain (other parts from reference TRBV5-1 and TRBJ2-7): KAGVTQTPRYLIKTRGQQVTLSCSPISGHRSVSWYQQTPGQGLQFLFEYFSETQRNKGNFPGRFSGRQFSNSRSEMNVSTLELGDSALYLCASSLGQGRGEQYFGPGTRLTVT.

The CDR3 spells CASSAGLTYEQYF. The CDR3 DNA reads TGTGCCAGCAGCGCGGGACTAACCTACGAGCAGTACTTC. This chain connects TRBV6-5 to TRBJ2-7; 7 bases fit TRBD2. V gave up 6 bases and J gave up 2 bases; unmatched junction bases: 4. Germline loops: CDR1 MNHEY, CDR2 SVGAGI. The CDR3 loop spans 13 amino acids.

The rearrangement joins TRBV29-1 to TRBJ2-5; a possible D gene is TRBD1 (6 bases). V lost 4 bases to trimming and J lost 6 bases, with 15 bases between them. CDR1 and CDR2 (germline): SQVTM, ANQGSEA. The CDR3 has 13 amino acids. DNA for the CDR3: TGCAGCGTTGGAGAGGGGCAGGGGAAGACCCAGTACTTC. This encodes CSVGEGQGKTQYF. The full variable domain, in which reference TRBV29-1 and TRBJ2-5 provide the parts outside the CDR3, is SAVISQKPSRDICQRGTSLTIQCQVDSQVTMMFWYRQQPGQSLTLIATANQGSEATYESGFVIDKFPISRPNLTFSTLTVSNMSPEDSSIYLCSVGEGQGKTQYFGPGTRLLVL.

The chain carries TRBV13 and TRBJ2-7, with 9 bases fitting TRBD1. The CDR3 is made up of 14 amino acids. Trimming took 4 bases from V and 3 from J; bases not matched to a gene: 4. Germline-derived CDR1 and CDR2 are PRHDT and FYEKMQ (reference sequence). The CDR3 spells CASSSRTGVYEQYF. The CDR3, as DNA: TGTGCCAGCAGCTCCCGGACAGGGGTCTACGAGCAGTACTTC. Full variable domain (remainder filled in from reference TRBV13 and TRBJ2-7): AAGVIQSPRHLIKEKRETATLKCYPIPRHDTVYWYQQGPGQDPQFLISFYEKMQSDKGSIPDRFSAQQFSDYHSELNMSSLELGDSALYFCASSSRTGVYEQYFGPGTRLTVT.

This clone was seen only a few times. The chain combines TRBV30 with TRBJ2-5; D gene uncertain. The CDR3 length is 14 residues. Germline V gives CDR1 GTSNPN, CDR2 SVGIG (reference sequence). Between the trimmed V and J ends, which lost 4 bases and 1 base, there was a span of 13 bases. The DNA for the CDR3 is TGTGCCTGGACCGGTGGGCAGTCCCAAGAGACCCAGTACTTC. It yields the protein CAWTGGQSQETQYF.

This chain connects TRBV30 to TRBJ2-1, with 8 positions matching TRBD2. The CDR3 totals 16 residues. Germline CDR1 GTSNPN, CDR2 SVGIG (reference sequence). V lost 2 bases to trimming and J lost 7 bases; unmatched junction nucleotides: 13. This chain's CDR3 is CAWSPGGLAGTNEQFF. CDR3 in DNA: TGTGCCTGGAGTCCCGGCGGATTAGCGGGAACAAATGAGCAGTTCTTC.

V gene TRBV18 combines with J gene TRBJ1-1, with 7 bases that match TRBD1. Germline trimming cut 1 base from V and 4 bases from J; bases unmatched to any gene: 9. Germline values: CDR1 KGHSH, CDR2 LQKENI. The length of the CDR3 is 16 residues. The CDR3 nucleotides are TGTGCCAGCTCACCACTCGGGCCAGGGGGGAGCACTGAAGCTTTCTTT. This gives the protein CASSPLGPGGSTEAFF.

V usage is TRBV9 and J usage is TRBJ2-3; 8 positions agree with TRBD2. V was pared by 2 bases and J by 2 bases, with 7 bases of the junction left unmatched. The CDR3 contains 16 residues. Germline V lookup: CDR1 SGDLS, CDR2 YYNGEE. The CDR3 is CASSVLSGVSTDTQYF. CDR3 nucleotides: TGTGCCAGCAGCGTCCTTAGCGGGGTCTCCACAGATACGCAGTATTTT.

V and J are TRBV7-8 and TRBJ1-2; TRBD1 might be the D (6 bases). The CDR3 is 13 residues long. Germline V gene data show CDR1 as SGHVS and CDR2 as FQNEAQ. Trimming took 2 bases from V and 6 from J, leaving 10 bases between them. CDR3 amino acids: CASSLHRENGYTF. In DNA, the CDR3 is TGTGCCAGCAGCTTACACAGGGAGAATGGCTACACCTTC.

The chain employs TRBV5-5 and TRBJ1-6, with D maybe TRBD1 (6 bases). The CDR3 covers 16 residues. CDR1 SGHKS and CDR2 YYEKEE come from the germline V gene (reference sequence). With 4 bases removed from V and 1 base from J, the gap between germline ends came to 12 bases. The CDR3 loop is CASSPGGRSYNSPLHF. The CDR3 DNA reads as TGTGCCAGCAGCCCGGGGGGGCGATCCTATAATTCACCCCTCCACTTT.

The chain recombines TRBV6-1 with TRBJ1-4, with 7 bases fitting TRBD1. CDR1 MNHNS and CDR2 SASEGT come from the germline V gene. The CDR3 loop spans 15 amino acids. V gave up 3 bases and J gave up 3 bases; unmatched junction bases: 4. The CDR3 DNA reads TGTGCCAGCAGTGACGACAGGGTGGCTAATGAAAAACTGTTTTTT. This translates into CASSDDRVANEKLFF.

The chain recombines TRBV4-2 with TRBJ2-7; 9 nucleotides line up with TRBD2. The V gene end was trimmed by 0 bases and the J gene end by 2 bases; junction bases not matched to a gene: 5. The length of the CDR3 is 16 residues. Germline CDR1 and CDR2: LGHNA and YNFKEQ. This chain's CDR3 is CASSQDASGTTYEQYF. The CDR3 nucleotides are TGTGCCAGCAGCCAAGACGCTAGCGGGACGACCTACGAGCAGTACTTC.